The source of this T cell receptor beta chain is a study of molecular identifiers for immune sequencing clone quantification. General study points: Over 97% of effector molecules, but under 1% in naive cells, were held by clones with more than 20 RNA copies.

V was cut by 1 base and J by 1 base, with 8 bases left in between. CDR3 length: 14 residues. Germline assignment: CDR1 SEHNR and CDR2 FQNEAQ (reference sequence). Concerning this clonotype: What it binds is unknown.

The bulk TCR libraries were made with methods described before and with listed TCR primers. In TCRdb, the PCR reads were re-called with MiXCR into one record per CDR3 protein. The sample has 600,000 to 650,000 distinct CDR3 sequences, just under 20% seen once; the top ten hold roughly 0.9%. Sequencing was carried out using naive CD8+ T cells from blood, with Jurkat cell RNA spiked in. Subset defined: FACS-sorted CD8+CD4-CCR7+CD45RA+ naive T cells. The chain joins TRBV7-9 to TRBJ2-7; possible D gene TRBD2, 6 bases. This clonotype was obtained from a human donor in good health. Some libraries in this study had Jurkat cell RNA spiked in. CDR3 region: CASSLETRSYEQYF. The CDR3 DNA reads TGTGCCAGCAGCTTAGAGACTAGGTCCTACGAGCAGTACTTC. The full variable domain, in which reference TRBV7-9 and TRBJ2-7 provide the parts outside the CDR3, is DTGVSQNPRHKITKRGQNVTFRCDPISEHNRLYWYRQTLGQGPEFLTYFQNEAQLEKSRLLSDRFSAERPKGSFSTLEIQRTEQGDSAMYLCASSLETRSYEQYFGPGTRLTVT.